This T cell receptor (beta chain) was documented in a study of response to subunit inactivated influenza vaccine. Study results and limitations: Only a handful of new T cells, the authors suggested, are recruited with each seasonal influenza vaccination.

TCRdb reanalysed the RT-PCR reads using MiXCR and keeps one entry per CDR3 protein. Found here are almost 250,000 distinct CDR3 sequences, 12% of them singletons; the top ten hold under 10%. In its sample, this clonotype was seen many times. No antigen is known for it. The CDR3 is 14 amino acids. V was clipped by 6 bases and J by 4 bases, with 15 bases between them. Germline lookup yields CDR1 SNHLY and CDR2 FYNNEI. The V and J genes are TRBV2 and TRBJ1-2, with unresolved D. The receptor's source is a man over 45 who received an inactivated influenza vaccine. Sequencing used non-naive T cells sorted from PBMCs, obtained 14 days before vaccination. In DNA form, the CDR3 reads TGTGCCAGCAGGTACCAAGGGCGGACCTATGGCTACACCTTC. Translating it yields CASRYQGRTYGYTF.